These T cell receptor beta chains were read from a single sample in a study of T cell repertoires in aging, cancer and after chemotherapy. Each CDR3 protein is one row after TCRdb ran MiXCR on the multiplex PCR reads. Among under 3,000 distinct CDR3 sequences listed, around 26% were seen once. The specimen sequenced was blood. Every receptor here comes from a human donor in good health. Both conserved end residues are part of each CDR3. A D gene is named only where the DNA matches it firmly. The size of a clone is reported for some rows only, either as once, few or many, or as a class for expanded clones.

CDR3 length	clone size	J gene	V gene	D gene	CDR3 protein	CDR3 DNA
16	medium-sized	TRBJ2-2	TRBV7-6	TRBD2	CASSYLGLGSTGELFF	TGTGCCAGCAGCTACCTCGGACTAGGGTCGACCGGGGAGCTGTTTTTT
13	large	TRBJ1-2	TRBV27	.	CASSLAGSYGYTF	TGTGCCAGCAGCCTCGCAGGATCCTATGGCTACACCTTC
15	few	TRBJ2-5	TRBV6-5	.	CASSYSTQGKETQYF	TGTGCCAGCAGTTACTCGACTCAGGGGAAAGAGACCCAGTACTTC
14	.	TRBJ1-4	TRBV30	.	CAWSVLPQNEKLFF	TGTGCCTGGAGTGTACTGCCCCAGAACGAAAAACTGTTTTTT
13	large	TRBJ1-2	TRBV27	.	CASSLVGDGGYTF	TGTGCCAGCAGTTTAGTCGGGGATGGAGGCTACACCTTC
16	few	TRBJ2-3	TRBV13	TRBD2	CASSRPAGGPTDTQYF	TGTGCCAGCAGCCGCCCGGCGGGGGGGCCCACAGATACGCAGTATTTT
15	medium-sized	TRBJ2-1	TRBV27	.	CASSTWTGSGNEQFF	TGTGCCAGCAGTACCTGGACGGGCTCGGGCAATGAGCAGTTCTTC
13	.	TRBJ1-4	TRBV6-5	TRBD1	CASSYGGQGKLFF	TGTGCCAGCAGTTACGGAGGACAGGGAAAACTGTTTTTT
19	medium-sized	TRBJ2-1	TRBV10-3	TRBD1	CAIRASETGGRLKDNEQFF	TGTGCCATCAGGGCCTCGGAGACAGGGGGCCGCCTTAAAGACAATGAGCAGTTCTTC
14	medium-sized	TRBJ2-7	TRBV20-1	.	CSASAGAGPYEQYF	TGCAGTGCTAGCGCTGGGGCCGGACCCTACGAGCAGTACTTC
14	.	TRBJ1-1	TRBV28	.	CASSMGGLDTEAFF	TGTGCCAGCAGTATGGGGGGGCTGGACACTGAAGCTTTCTTT
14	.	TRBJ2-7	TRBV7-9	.	CASSSARARYEQYF	TGTGCCAGCAGCTCGGCGAGGGCGCGCTACGAGCAGTACTTC
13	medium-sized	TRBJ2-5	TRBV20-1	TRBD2	CSATGAGQETQYF	TGCAGTGCTACCGGAGCGGGACAAGAGACCCAGTACTTC
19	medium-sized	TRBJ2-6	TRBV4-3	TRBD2	CASSQVGAGGISGANVLTF	TGCGCCAGCAGCCAAGTGGGAGCGGGGGGGATCTCTGGGGCCAACGTCCTGACTTTC
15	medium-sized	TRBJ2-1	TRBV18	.	CASSPIVDVNNEQFF	TGTGCCAGCTCACCAATCGTGGACGTTAACAATGAGCAGTTCTTC
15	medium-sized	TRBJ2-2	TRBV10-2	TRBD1	CASRQGARGTGELFF	TGCGCCAGTCGACAGGGGGCCCGGGGCACCGGGGAGCTGTTTTTT
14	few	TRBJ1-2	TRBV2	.	CASSDGRSNYGYTF	TGTGCCAGCAGTGATGGCCGATCTAACTATGGCTACACCTTC
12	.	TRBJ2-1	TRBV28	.	CASSRCGNEQFF	TGTGCCAGCAGCCGCTGTGGCAATGAGCAGTTCTTC
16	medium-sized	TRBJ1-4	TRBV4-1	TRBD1	CASSQPPDRGHEKLFF	TGCGCCAGCAGCCAGCCCCCGGACAGGGGTCATGAAAAACTGTTTTTT
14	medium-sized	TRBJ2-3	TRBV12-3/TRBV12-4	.	CASSSGGKSDTQYF	TGTGCCAGCAGTTCTGGGGGGAAGTCAGATACGCAGTATTTT
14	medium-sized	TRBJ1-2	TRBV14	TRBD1	CASSQGGGGYGYTF	TGTGCCAGCAGCCAAGGAGGGGGCGGTTATGGCTACACCTTC
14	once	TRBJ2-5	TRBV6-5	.	CASSNRNREETQYF	TGTGCCAGCAGTAATCGGAACAGGGAGGAGACCCAGTACTTC
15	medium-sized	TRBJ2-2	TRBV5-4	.	CASSPSGQIDGELFF	TGTGCCAGCAGCCCATCGGGACAAATTGACGGGGAGCTGTTTTTT
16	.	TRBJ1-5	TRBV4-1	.	CASSQDQGGTNQPQHF	TGCGCCAGCAGCCAAGATCAAGGCGGAACCAATCAGCCCCAGCATTTT
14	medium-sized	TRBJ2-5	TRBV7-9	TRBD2	CASSIGLDRETQYF	TGTGCCAGCAGCATAGGACTAGACCGAGAGACCCAGTACTTC
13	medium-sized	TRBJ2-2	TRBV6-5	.	CASSRGFTGELFF	TGTGCCAGCAGCAGGGGATTCACCGGGGAGCTGTTTTTT
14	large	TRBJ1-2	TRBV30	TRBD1	CAWSFYRDRDGYTF	TGTGCCTGGAGTTTTTACCGGGACAGGGATGGCTACACCTTC
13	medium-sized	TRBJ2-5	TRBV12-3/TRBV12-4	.	CASSGTGVETQYF	TGTGCCAGCAGCGGTACGGGGGTGGAGACCCAGTACTTC
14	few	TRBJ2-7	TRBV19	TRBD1	CASSRDRGFYEQYF	TGTGCCAGTAGCCGGGACAGGGGGTTTTACGAGCAGTACTTC
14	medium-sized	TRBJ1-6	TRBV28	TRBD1	CASTGQGVPRTLHF	TGTGCCAGCACCGGACAGGGGGTACCCAGGACCCTCCACTTT
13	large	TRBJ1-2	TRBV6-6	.	CASIRDISYGYTF	TGTGCCAGCATCCGGGACATATCCTATGGCTACACCTTC
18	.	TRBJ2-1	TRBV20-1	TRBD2	CSASRTSGRLGSYNEQFF	TGCAGTGCTAGCCGGACTAGCGGGCGCCTTGGCTCCTACAATGAGCAGTTCTTC
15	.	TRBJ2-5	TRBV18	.	CASSPRDGFQETQYF	TGTGCCAGCTCACCACGGGATGGGTTCCAAGAGACCCAGTACTTC
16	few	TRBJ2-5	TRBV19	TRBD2	CASSIHLRGGRETQYF	TGTGCCAGTAGTATTCATCTGCGGGGGGGCCGGGAGACCCAGTACTTC
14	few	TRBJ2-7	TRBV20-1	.	CSARVRGELNEQYF	TGCAGTGCTAGAGTAAGGGGAGAACTGAACGAGCAGTACTTC
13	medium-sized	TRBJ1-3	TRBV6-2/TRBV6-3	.	CASRTASGNTIYF	TGTGCCAGCAGGACGGCTTCTGGAAACACCATATATTTT